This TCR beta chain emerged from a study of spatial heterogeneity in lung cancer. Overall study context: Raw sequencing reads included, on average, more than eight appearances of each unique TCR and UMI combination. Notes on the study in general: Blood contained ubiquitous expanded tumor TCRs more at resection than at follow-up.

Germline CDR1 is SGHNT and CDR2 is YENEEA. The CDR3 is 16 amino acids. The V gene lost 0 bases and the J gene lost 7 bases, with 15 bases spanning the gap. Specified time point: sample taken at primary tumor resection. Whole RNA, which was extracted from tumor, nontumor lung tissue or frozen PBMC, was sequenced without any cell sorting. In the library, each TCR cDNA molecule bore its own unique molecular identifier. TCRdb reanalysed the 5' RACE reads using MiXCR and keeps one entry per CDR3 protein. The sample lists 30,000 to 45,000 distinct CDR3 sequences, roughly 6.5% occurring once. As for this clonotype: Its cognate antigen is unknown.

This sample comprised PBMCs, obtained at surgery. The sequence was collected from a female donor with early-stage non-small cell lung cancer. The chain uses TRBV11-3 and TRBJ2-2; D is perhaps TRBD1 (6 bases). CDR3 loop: CASSLDGFSGVGELFF. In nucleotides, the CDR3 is TGTGCCAGCAGCTTAGACGGATTCTCAGGGGTCGGGGAGCTGTTTTTT.